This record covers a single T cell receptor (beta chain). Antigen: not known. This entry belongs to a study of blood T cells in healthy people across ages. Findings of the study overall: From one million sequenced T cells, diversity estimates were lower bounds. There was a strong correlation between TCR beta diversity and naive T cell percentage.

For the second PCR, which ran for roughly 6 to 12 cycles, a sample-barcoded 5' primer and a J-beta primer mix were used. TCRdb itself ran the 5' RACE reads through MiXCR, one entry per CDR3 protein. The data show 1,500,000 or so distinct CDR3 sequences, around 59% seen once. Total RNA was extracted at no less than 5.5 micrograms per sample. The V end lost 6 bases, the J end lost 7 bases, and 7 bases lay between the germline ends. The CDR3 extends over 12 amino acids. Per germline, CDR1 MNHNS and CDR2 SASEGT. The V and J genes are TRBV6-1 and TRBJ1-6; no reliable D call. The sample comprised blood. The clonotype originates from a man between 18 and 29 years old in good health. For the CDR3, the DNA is TGTGCCAGCAGATCCACCAATTCACCCCTCCACTTT. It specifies CASRSTNSPLHF.